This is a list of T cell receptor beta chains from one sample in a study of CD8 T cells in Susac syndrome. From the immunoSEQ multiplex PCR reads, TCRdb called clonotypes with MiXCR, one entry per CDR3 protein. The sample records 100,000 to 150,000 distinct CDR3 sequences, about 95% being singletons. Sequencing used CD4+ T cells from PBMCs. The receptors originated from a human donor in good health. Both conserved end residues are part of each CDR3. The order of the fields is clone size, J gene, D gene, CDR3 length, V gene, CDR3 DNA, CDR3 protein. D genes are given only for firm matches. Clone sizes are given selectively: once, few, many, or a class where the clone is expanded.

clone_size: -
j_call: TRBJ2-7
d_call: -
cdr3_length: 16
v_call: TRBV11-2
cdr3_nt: TGTGCCAGCAGCTTAGCTCCACCGGGGGCTGGGAACGAGCAGTACTTC
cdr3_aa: CASSLAPPGAGNEQYF

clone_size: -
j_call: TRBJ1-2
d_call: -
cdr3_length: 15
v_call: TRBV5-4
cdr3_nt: TGTGCCAGCAGCCCCCGAGGGGCGGGTAACTATGGCTACACCTTC
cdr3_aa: CASSPRGAGNYGYTF

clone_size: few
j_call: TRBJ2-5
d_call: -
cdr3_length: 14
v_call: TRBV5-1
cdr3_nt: TGCGCCAGCAGCTTGGCGGGACAACAAGAGACCCAGTACTTC
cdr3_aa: CASSLAGQQETQYF

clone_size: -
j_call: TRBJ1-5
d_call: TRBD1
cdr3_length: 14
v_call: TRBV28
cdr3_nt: TGTGCCAGCAGCCCGACAGGGGGCTGGCAGCCCCAGCATTTT
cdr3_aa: CASSPTGGWQPQHF

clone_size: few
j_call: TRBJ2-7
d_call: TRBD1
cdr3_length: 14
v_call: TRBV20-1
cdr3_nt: TGCAGTGCTCACTACGGACAGGCCAGCTACGAGCAGTACTTC
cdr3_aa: CSAHYGQASYEQYF

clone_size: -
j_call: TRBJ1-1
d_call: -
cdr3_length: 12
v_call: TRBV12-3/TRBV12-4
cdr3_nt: TGTGCCAGCAGCCCAGGCCCCGCTGAAGCTTTCTTT
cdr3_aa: CASSPGPAEAFF

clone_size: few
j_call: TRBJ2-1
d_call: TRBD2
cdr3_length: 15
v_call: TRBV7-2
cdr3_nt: TGTGCCAGCAGCCCCCGGACTAGCGGGAGAGATGAGCAGTTCTTC
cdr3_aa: CASSPRTSGRDEQFF

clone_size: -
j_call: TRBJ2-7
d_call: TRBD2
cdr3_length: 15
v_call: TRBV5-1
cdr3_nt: TGCGCCAGCAGCGCCGACGGGACTAGCGGGAGTAAGCAGTACTTC
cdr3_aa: CASSADGTSGSKQYF

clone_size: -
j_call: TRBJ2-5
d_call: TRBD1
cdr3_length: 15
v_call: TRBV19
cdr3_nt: TGTGCCAGTAGTACTCCGACAGGGGGCCAAGAGACCCAGTACTTC
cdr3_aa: CASSTPTGGQETQYF

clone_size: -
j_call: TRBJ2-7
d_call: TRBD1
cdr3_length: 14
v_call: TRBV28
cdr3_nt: TGTGCCAGCAATTCCGGGACAGGGCCATACGAGCAGTACTTC
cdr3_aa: CASNSGTGPYEQYF

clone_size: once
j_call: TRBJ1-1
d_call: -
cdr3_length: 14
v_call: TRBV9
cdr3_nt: TGTGCCAGCAGCAGAGGGGAAATGAACACTGAAGCTTTCTTT
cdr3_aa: CASSRGEMNTEAFF